Listed below are T cell receptor delta chains from one sample, sequenced in a study of gamma-delta chains in newborns, infants, children. TCRdb reapplied CATT to the reads. The table shows about 5,400 delta-chain clones, with about 14% occurring only once. The sequencing used blood, collected at baseline. The receptor source for this set is a child who was a newborn, infant or young child, either healthy, febrile or measles-vaccinated (not recorded which). The CDR3 runs from the conserved cysteine through the conserved F or W. Expanded clones are given a class, and other clones once, few, many or no size at all.

J	size	V	CDR3
TRDJ1	medium-sized	TRDV2	CACDTLGVGEGGDKLIF
TRDJ1	NA	TRDV2	CACDKPMYWGYPHTDKLIF
TRDJ1	medium-sized	TRDV1	CALGESNGLPTRGWGIRGIPTDKLIF
TRDJ1	few	TRDV2	CACDTAGDISDKLIF
TRDJ1	medium-sized	TRDV3	CAFNEGYWGISTDKLIF
TRDJ3	NA	TRDV2	CACDTAGGISWDTRQMFF
TRDJ1	NA	TRDV3	CAFRPRILGVYPRLSGGYLWYGTDKLIF
TRDJ1	few	TRDV1	CALGERFLFWGIKRTDKLIF
TRDJ2	few	TRDV2	CACDNLPTGDMTAQLFF
TRDJ1	few	TRDV3	CAFFPGGYDWDDSKLIF
TRDJ1	NA	TRDV1	CALLPLPTTGEYTDKLIF
TRDJ1	few	TRDV1	CALGVIFLPRWGPNSHTDKLIF
TRDJ1	few	TRDV1	CALGEEAFPSYWGATDKLIF